In its sample, the clone carrying this T cell receptor (beta chain) was seen many times. The antigen is undetermined. Preparation of the TCRbeta library used unique molecular identifiers. In TCRdb, the PCR reads were re-called with MiXCR into one record per CDR3 protein. The data contain some 840,000 distinct CDR3 sequences, about 15% of them singletons. These data come from a study of T-cell reconstitution after alpha-beta-depleted transplantation in children. Study results and limitations: Some patients' high day-60 TCRbeta diversity was traced to surviving recipient T cells and thymic progenitors. By one year post-transplant, T-cell counts and diversity largely arose from T cells that were newly produced. Two months or so post-transplant, alpha-beta T cells reportedly derived from several hundred expanded graft clones.

The TCR was taken from a male patient between 10 and 17 years old who had a stem cell transplant for acute lymphoblastic leukemia, so the T cells may come from the graft donor. Sample: PBMCs, mostly from graft donor cells, taken 360 days after TCRalphabeta/CD19-depleted stem cell transplant.

The CDR3 loop is CASTPGQGSMGLFF. In DNA form, the CDR3 reads TGTGCCAGCACTCCGGGACAGGGTTCAATGGGACTGTTTTTT. The chain links TRBV5-5 to TRBJ1-4; 9 nucleotides agree with TRBD1. Germline V lookup: CDR1 SGHKS, CDR2 YYEKEE (reference sequence). The CDR3 is made up of 14 amino acids. The J segment lost 13 bases and the V segment lost 6 bases, leaving 13 bases of the junction unmatched.